This T cell receptor beta chain was documented in a study of blood T cells in healthy people across ages. In the study overall: Capturing about one barcoded beta molecule per two T cells was achieved by template switching. Points from the study as a whole: Both naive CD4+ cell counts and diversity were greater in long-lived donors than in aged donors.

V lost 7 bases, J lost 5 bases, and 8 bases stayed unmatched. The V gene's germline CDR1 is SGHKS and CDR2 YYEKEE (reference sequence). The CDR3 contains 14 residues. Together with a sample-barcoded 5' primer, a J-beta primer mix was included in a second PCR lasting about 6 to 11 cycles. Each cDNA molecule received a tag from a template-switch adaptor that had 12 random nucleotides. TCRdb re-analysed the 5' RACE reads in MiXCR, keeping a single row per CDR3 protein. This sample has about a million distinct CDR3 sequences; about 51% occur once, and the top ten carry about a fifth. Remarks on this clonotype: The target antigen is unknown. A much larger clone lies one base from this, so it may be a read error.

The rearrangement uses TRBV5-5 and TRBJ2-4; TRBD2 matches 8 bases. Material: blood. The receptor comes from a woman aged 55-70 years in good health. CDR3 bases: TGTGCCAGCTGCAGGTTCGGGGGGGAAAACATTCAGTACTTC. It yields the protein CASCRFGGENIQYF.